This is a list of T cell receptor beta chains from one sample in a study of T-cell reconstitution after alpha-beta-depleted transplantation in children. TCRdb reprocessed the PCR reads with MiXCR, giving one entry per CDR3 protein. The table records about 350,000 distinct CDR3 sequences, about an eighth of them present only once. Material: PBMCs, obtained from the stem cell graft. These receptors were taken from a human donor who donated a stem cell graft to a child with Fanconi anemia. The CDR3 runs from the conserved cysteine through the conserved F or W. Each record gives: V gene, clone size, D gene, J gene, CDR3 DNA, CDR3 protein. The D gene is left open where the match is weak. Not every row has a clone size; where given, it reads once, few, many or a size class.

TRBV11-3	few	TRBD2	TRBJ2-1	TGTGCCAGCAGCTTAGGACCGGGACTAGCGGGGGGACCCACCTACAATGAGCAGTTCTTC	CASSLGPGLAGGPTYNEQFF
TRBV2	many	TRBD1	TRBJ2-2	TGTGCCAGCAGAGACAGGGGAGGGGAGCTGTTTTTT	CASRDRGGELFF
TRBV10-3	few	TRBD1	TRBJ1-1	TGTGCCATCGGAAAATCAGGGGGCGCGGGGAACACTGAAGCTTTCTTT	CAIGKSGGAGNTEAFF
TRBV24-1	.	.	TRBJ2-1	TGTGCCACCAGTGATTCGGGTTTCGATGAGCAGTTCTTC	CATSDSGFDEQFF
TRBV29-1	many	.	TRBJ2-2	TGCAGCGTTTTCCCAGGGGACGGGGAGCTGTTTTTT	CSVFPGDGELFF
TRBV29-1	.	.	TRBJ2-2	TGCAGCGTACGCACGCTCAGGACTACCGGGGAGCTGTTTTTT	CSVRTLRTTGELFF
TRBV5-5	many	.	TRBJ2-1	TGTGCCAGCAGACCCGACGGCTACAATGAGCAGTTCTTC	CASRPDGYNEQFF
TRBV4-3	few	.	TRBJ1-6	TGCGCCAGCAGCCAGACCTTAGAGGGTAATTCACCCCTCCACTTT	CASSQTLEGNSPLHF
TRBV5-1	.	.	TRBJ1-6	TGCGCCAGCAGCTTGGATGAAATGGGCAATTCACCCCTCCACTTT	CASSLDEMGNSPLHF
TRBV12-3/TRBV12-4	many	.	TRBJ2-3	TGTGCCAGCAGTTTAACTGGAGTGACTAGCACAGATACGCAGTATTTT	CASSLTGVTSTDTQYF
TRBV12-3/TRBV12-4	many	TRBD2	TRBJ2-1	TGTGCCAGCAGTTTGCCTAGCGGGGCCTACAATGAGCAGTTCTTC	CASSLPSGAYNEQFF
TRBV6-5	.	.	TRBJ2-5	TGTGCCAGCAGTTACGGTTCCGGAGAAGAGACCCAGTACTTC	CASSYGSGEETQYF
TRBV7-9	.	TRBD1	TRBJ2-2	TGTGCCAGCAGCCCGCCGGGACAGGGGAACACCGGGGAGCTGTTTTTT	CASSPPGQGNTGELFF
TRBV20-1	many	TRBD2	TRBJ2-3	TGCAGTGCTATGATTCTCGGGGAGGGATCAGATACGCAGTATTTT	CSAMILGEGSDTQYF
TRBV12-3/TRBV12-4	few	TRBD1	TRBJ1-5	TGTGCCAGCAGCATGACAGGGAATAGCAATCAGCCCCAGCATTTT	CASSMTGNSNQPQHF
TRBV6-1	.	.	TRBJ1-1	TGTGCCACGAGAAGCGGGGGGCTCTTGAGTGAAGCTTTCTTT	CATRSGGLLSEAFF
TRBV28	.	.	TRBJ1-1	TGTGCCACGGGACCGCACACTGAAGCTTTCTTT	CATGPHTEAFF
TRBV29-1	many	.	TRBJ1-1	TGCAGCGTCAAAACTGGGAACACTGAAGCTTTCTTT	CSVKTGNTEAFF
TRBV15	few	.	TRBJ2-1	TGTGCCACTCAACAGGGTTTCAGAGAAGGTAATGAGCAGTTCTTC	CATQQGFREGNEQFF
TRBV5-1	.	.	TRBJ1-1	TGCGCCAGCAGCTTGGGAGGCTTACAGGGTTTCGGAGCTTTCTTT	CASSLGGLQGFGAFF
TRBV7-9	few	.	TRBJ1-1	TGTGCCAGCAGCTCTGGACCACCTGAAGCTTTCTTT	CASSSGPPEAFF
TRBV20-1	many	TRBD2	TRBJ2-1	TGCAGTGCGGATCTGACTAGCGGGGGGCATAATGAGCAGTTCTTC	CSADLTSGGHNEQFF
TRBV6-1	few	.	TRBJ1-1	TGTGCCAGCAGTGTAGGCCTTTTGCGTGAAGCTTTCTTT	CASSVGLLREAFF
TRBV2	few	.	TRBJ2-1	TGTGCCAGCAGAAGGGGGGGGAGCTCCTACAATGAGCAGTTCTTC	CASRRGGSSYNEQFF
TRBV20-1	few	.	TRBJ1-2	TGCAGTGCTCTACATCCACGGGGGTCGGGAGGTAACTATGGCTACACCTTC	CSALHPRGSGGNYGYTF
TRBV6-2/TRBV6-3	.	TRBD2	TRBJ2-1	TGTGCCAGCAGTTTACTAGCGGGACTATACAATGAGCAGTTCTTC	CASSLLAGLYNEQFF
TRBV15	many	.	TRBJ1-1	TGTGCCACCAGCAGGATGAACACTGAAGCTTTCTTT	CATSRMNTEAFF
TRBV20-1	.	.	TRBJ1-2	TGCAGTGCTAGAGATCTCTATGGCTACACCTTC	CSARDLYGYTF
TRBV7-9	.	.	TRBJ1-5	TGTGCCAGCAGCTCATTTCGGAGCAATCAGCCCCAGCATTTT	CASSSFRSNQPQHF
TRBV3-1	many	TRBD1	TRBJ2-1	TGTGCCAGCAGCCAATGGGACAGGACCCACAATGAGCAGTTCTTC	CASSQWDRTHNEQFF
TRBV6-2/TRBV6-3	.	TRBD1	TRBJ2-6	TGTGCCAGCAGTTTCCCAGGGGGACAAAGAACCTCTGGGGCCAACGTCCTGACTTTC	CASSFPGGQRTSGANVLTF
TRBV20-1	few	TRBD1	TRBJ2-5	TGCAGTGCTAGAGGCTTGACAGGGCGAGAGACCCAGTACTTC	CSARGLTGRETQYF
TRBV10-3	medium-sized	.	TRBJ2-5	TGTGCCATCATTGTGGGGACAAGGTACAAAGAGACCCAGTACTTC	CAIIVGTRYKETQYF
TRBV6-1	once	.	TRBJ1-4	TGTGCCAGCAGCCGGACTCAGGATGAAAAACTGTTTTTT	CASSRTQDEKLFF
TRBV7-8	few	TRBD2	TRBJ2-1	TGTGCCAGCAGCTTAGATGCCCTAGCGGGGGGCCGACCTAGGCAGTTCTTC	CASSLDALAGGRPRQFF
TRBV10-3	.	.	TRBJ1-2	TGTGCCATCAGTGTGTGGGGGAGCGTCTATGGCTACACCTTC	CAISVWGSVYGYTF
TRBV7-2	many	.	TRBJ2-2	TGTGCCAGCAGCTTAGAAAGAATCGGGGAGCTGTTTTTT	CASSLERIGELFF
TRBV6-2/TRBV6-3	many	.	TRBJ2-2	TGTGCCAGCAGCCCCTCGTTACCGGGACACCTCTCAACCGGGGAGCTGTTTTTT	CASSPSLPGHLSTGELFF
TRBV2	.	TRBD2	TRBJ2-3	TGTGCCAGCAGTCCCGCTAGCGGGGGAACAGATACGCAGTATTTT	CASSPASGGTDTQYF
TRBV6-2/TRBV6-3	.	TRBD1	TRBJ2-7	TGTGCCAGCAATAACAGGGGAATGAAGTACTTC	CASNNRGMKYF
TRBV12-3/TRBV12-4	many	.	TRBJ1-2	TGTGCCAGCAGTTTGGGGGGGTATGATTGGGGCTACACCTTC	CASSLGGYDWGYTF
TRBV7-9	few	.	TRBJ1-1	TGTGCCAGCAGCGCGCGTTCGGAATACGAAGCTTTCTTT	CASSARSEYEAFF
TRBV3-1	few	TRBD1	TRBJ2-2	TGTGCCAGCAGCCAAGTTCAGGGGGTCACCGGGGAGCTGTTTTTT	CASSQVQGVTGELFF
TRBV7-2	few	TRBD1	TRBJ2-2	TGTGCCAGCAGCTCCCGACAGGGAAAGGACGGGGAGCTGTTTTTT	CASSSRQGKDGELFF
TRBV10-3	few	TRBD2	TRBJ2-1	TGTGCCATCAGTGAAAGTAGCGGGGGAGGGAATGAGCAGTTCTTC	CAISESSGGGNEQFF
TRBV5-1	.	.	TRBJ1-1	TGCGCCAGCAGCATTGACGACCCCGGCACTGAAGCTTTCTTT	CASSIDDPGTEAFF
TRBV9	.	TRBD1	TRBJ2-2	TGTGCCAGCAGCCCCAGGGCAGGGGGAAACACCGGGGAGCTGTTTTTT	CASSPRAGGNTGELFF
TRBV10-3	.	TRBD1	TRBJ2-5	TGTGCCATCAATACCGGGACAGAAGAGACCCAGTACTTC	CAINTGTEETQYF
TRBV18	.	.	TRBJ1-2	TGTGCCAGCTCAGCAGGAAAGGCCTATGGCTACACCTTC	CASSAGKAYGYTF
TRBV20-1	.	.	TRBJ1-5	TGCAGTGCCCTCGGGGGAGGCAATCAGCCCCAGCATTTT	CSALGGGNQPQHF
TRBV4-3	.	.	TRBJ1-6	TGCGCCAGCAGCCAAGGCGTGTCCTATAATTCACCCCTCCACTTT	CASSQGVSYNSPLHF
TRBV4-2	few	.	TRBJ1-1	TGTGCCAGCAGCGGAGGGGAGCAGGCAGCTTTCTTT	CASSGGEQAAFF
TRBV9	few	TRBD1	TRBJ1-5	TGTGCCAGCAGCTCGGGACAGGACCTCTCGGGCCAGCATTTT	CASSSGQDLSGQHF
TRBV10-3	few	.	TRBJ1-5	TGTGCCATCAGTGAGTCGGACGGCTTATATCAGCCCCAGCATTTT	CAISESDGLYQPQHF
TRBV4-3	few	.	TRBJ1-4	TGCGCCAGCAGCCAAGACACTTCTAATGAAAAACTGTTTTTT	CASSQDTSNEKLFF